The 24 T cell receptor beta chains below all came from one sample that was sequenced in a study of cytomegalovirus exposure and HLA in healthy donors. Both 60 Vbeta primers and 13 Jbeta primers went into the PCR. This table comes from immunoSEQ multiplex PCR, and its TCRdb copy is limited to in-frame clones, with some not included. The repertoire consists of about 240,000 clones, with about 80% occurring once and the leading ten covering 8%. The specimen sequenced was PBMCs. The source of these receptors is a woman aged 55-70 years in good health and CMV-seropositive.

The chain has TRBV4-1 and TRBJ2-7; 8 bases agree with TRBD1. CDR1 is MGHRA, CDR2 YSYEKL, per germline. V lost 0 bases and J lost 4; bases outside the gene matches: 8. The CDR3 runs 16 residues. As DNA, the CDR3 is TGCGCCAGCAGCCAAGATCGATGGACAGGGTGGTACGAGCAGTACTTC. It is translated as CASSQDRWTGWYEQYF.

This clone was seen a few times. The CDR3 here is CASSDPRTRLEAFF. The CDR3 region has the DNA TGTGCCAGCAGTGATCCGAGGACACGTCTTGAAGCTTTCTTT. This sequence joins TRBV6-6 and TRBJ1-1; a weak D match, TRBD1 (5 bases). V gave up 5 bases and J gave up 7 bases, with 17 bases separating them. The CDR3 length is 14 residues. Germline V lookup: CDR1 MNHNY, CDR2 SVGAGI (reference sequence).

The CDR3 sequence is CASSKTGGVYEQYF. The CDR3 region has the DNA TGTGCCAGCAGCAAGACAGGGGGCGTGTACGAGCAGTACTTC. V and J are TRBV5-6 and TRBJ2-7; 10 bases line up with TRBD1. The junction had 5 bases not matched to a gene; V was cut back by 4 bases and J by 4 bases. The germline V gene has CDR1 SGHDT and CDR2 YYEEEE. The CDR3 has 14 amino acids.

J is TRBJ2-5 and V is TRBV7-9; D gene ambiguous. This CDR3 region has 14 residues. Deletions cut 5 bases from V and 4 bases from J, with 14 bases between. Germline V CDR1 and CDR2: SEHNR, FQNEAQ (reference sequence). The CDR3 spells CASSPNVGLETQYF. The CDR3 nucleotides read TGTGCCAGCAGCCCAAACGTCGGGTTAGAGACCCAGTACTTC.

The chain links TRBV29-1 to TRBJ1-2, with D possibly matching TRBD1 (6 bases). This CDR3 has 12 residues. Trimming shortened V by 2 bases and J by 4 bases, and 8 bases separated the two germline ends. The germline CDR1 and CDR2 sequences are SQVTM and ANQGSEA. The CDR3: CSVERGSYGYTF. DNA for the CDR3: TGCAGCGTTGAAAGGGGGAGCTATGGCTACACCTTC. Full variable domain (remainder filled in from reference TRBV29-1 and TRBJ1-2): SAVISQKPSRDICQRGTSLTIQCQVDSQVTMMFWYRQQPGQSLTLIATANQGSEATYESGFVIDKFPISRPNLTFSTLTVSNMSPEDSSIYLCSVERGSYGYTFGSGTRLTVV.

Comment on this clone: The junction and the germline gene differ at one end; a read error may be behind it. The chain recombines TRBV19 with TRBJ2-7; possible D gene TRBD2, 7 bases. This CDR3 spans 17 amino acids. In germline, CDR1 is LNHDA, CDR2 SQIVND (reference sequence). CDR3 protein: CAGSIDGGADTSYEQYF. The CDR3, as DNA: TGTGCCGGTAGTATAGATGGGGGGGCTGACACCTCCTACGAGCAGTACTTC.

This clone was counted once. This rearrangement joins TRBV5-6 to TRBJ2-1, with 7 bases matching TRBD1. This CDR3 has 11 amino acids. V lost 0 bases, J lost 13 bases, and 1 base stayed unmatched. The V gene's germline CDR1 is SGHDT and CDR2 YYEEEE. CDR3 loop: CASSLDRGQFF. In nucleotides, the CDR3 is TGTGCCAGCAGCTTGGACAGGGGACAGTTCTTC.

The rearrangement uses TRBV27 and TRBJ1-1, with no clear D. V gave up 0 bases and J gave up 4 bases, with 6 bases separating them. CDR3 size: 13 residues. Germline CDR1 is MNHEY and CDR2 is SMNVEV (reference sequence). CDR3 protein: CASSLSAGTEAFF. As DNA, the CDR3 is TGTGCCAGCAGTTTATCGGCGGGCACTGAAGCTTTCTTT.

The rearrangement uses TRBV11-2 and TRBJ1-1; 10 bases are shared with TRBD1. Looked up from germline, CDR1 is SGHAT and CDR2 is FQNNGV. V lost 3 bases, J lost 11 bases, and 9 bases stayed unmatched. The CDR3 sequence is 14 residues long. CDR3 in amino acids: CASSFEGGGQGAFF. The CDR3 DNA is TGTGCCAGCAGCTTTGAAGGGGGGGGACAGGGGGCTTTCTTT.

The CDR3 loop reads CASSLVLRLAARGAGELFF. In DNA form, the CDR3 reads TGTGCCAGCAGCTTAGTCCTGAGGTTAGCGGCCCGAGGCGCCGGGGAGCTGTTTTTT. The chain couples TRBV11-2 to TRBJ2-2; possible D gene TRBD2, 6 bases. CDR3 length equals 19 residues. V lost 1 base and J lost 6, with 24 bases in between. Germline V gene data show CDR1 as SGHAT and CDR2 as FQNNGV.

This chain uses TRBV5-1 with TRBJ1-2; D not resolved. The CDR3 has 12 amino acids. Trimming stripped 0 bases from V and 6 bases from J, with 6 bases between. CDR1 is SGHRS and CDR2 is YFSETQ in the germline V gene. The CDR3 coding sequence is TGCGCCAGCAGCTTGGATAGAAATGGCTACACCTTC. Protein sequence: CASSLDRNGYTF.

The gene calls are TRBV19 and TRBJ1-1; perhaps TRBD1 as D (6 bases). In germline, CDR1 is LNHDA, CDR2 SQIVND (reference sequence). V lost 7 bases, J lost 8 bases, and 23 bases lay in between. The CDR3 extends over 15 amino acids. The CDR3 sequence: CASTWGGGGPREAFF. The DNA for the CDR3 is TGTGCCAGTACCTGGGGCGGGGGCGGCCCTCGCGAAGCTTTCTTT.

On this clone itself: The same CDR3 also results from other DNA sequences found in this sample. V is TRBV5-1 and J is TRBJ2-3; TRBD2 matches at 7 bases. The CDR3 totals 13 residues. The ends lost 3 bases at V and 6 bases at J; junction bases unmatched: 4. The germline gives CDR1 SGHRS, CDR2 YFSETQ. The CDR3 region has the DNA TGCGCCAGCAGCTGGGACTACACGGATACGCAGTATTTT. This sequence encodes CASSWDYTDTQYF.

This chain joins TRBV6-1 and TRBJ2-3, with a possible D match to TRBD2 (6 bases). The CDR3 length is 13 residues. In germline, CDR1 is MNHNS, CDR2 SASEGT. Between the trimmed V and J ends, which lost 11 bases and 2 bases, there was a span of 14 bases. CDR3 nucleotides: TGTGCCCTTGGGCGGGGTAACACAGATACGCAGTATTTT. Its protein product is CALGRGNTDTQYF.

The chain couples TRBV7-6 to TRBJ2-3; TRBD2 agrees at 16 bases. Germline V gives CDR1 SGHVS, CDR2 FNYEAQ. CDR3 length: 18 amino acids. V was pared by 2 bases and J by 2 bases, with 4 bases of the junction left unmatched. CDR3 protein: CASSLKGLAGGYTDTQYF. The CDR3 DNA sequence: TGTGCCAGCAGCTTAAAGGGACTAGCGGGAGGGTACACAGATACGCAGTATTTT.

The rearrangement links TRBV30 to TRBJ2-7, with a weak D call TRBD1 (6 bases). Trimming stripped 2 bases from V and 7 bases from J, with 9 bases between. CDR3 size: 11 residues. The V gene's germline CDR1 is GTSNPN and CDR2 SVGIG (reference sequence). CDR3 bases: TGTGCCTGGAGTCCCCAGGGGGAGCAGTACTTC. Translating it yields CAWSPQGEQYF.

The chain is built from TRBV2 and TRBJ1-1, with D unclear. Germline values: CDR1 SNHLY, CDR2 FYNNEI. The V and J ends lost 7 bases and 2 bases respectively, with 2 bases between them. The CDR3 runs to 10 residues. The CDR3 here is CASINTEAFF. The CDR3 DNA reads as TGTGCCAGCATAAACACTGAAGCTTTCTTT. The whole variable domain, remainder taken from reference TRBV2 and TRBJ1-1, is EPEVTQTPSHQVTQMGQEVILRCVPISNHLYFYWYRQILGQKVEFLVSFYNNEISEKSEIFDDQFSVERPDGSNFTLKIRSTKLEDSAMYFCASINTEAFFGQGTRLTVV.

The rearrangement joins TRBV6-1 to TRBJ2-2, with D unresolved. This CDR3 has 13 residues. The V and J ends lost 5 bases and 7 bases respectively, with 11 bases between them. Looked up from germline, CDR1 is MNHNS and CDR2 is SASEGT. This CDR3 reads CASSRSGDGELFF. The CDR3 bases are TGTGCCAGCAGTCGGTCGGGTGACGGGGAGCTGTTTTTT.

V is TRBV7-3 and J is TRBJ2-1, with 8 bases matching TRBD2. Germline assignment: CDR1 SGHTA and CDR2 FQGTGA. Trimming removed 2 bases from V and 10 bases from J; junction bases left unmatched: 10. This CDR3 comprises 15 residues. Here the CDR3 reads CASSLEGLVSGEQFF. CDR3 nucleotide sequence: TGTGCCAGCAGCTTAGAGGGACTAGTTTCTGGAGAGCAGTTCTTC.

The chain joins TRBV19 to TRBJ2-3; TRBD2 might be the D (6 bases). Germline V gene sequence: CDR1 LNHDA, CDR2 SQIVND (reference sequence). The CDR3 contains 15 residues. The V and J ends lost 5 bases and 3 bases respectively, with 15 bases between them. CDR3 nucleotides: TGTGCCAGTAGTGCCTCAGGGAGGTGGACAGATACGCAGTATTTT. Amino acid sequence: CASSASGRWTDTQYF. Complete variable domain (other parts from reference TRBV19 and TRBJ2-3): DGGITQSPKYLFRKEGQNVTLSCEQNLNHDAMYWYRQDPGQGLRLIYYSQIVNDFQKGDIAEGYSVSREKKESFPLTVTSAQKNPTAFYLCASSASGRWTDTQYFGPGTRLTVL.

The chain carries TRBV27 and TRBJ2-6; D might be TRBD2 (5 bases). The CDR3 loop spans 19 amino acids. Germline V lookup: CDR1 MNHEY, CDR2 SMNVEV (reference sequence). V was cut by 6 bases and J by 0 bases, with 21 bases left in between. CDR3 bases: TGTGCCAGCAGATTTTTTGCGAGGGAAAGCGCCTCTGGGGCCAACGTCCTGACTTTC. As protein: CASRFFARESASGANVLTF.

This clone was counted a few times. The chain couples TRBV27 to TRBJ2-2, with D maybe TRBD2 (8 bases). From germline, CDR1 is MNHEY and CDR2 SMNVEV (reference sequence). The CDR3 sequence is 23 residues long. V was clipped by 1 base and J by 4 bases, with 34 bases between them. The CDR3, as DNA: TGTGCCAGCAGTTTATATACGCAACCGGGACAGATGCAACTAGCGGCAGGCACCGGGGAGCTGTTTTTT. It codes for CASSLYTQPGQMQLAAGTGELFF.

In DNA, the CDR3 is TGTGCCAGCAGCGTCGGGACTAGCGGGTCGAATGAGCAGTTCTTC. Amino acid sequence: CASSVGTSGSNEQFF. This chain links TRBV5-4 with TRBJ2-1; 12 bases map to TRBD2. The V and J ends lost 4 bases and 7 bases, in that order; junction bases with no gene match: 6. This CDR3 is built from 15 residues. The germline V gene encodes CDR1 SGHNT and CDR2 YYREEE (reference sequence).

Here the CDR3 reads CASSWAPSNQPQHF. CDR3 nucleotide sequence: TGTGCCAGCAGTTGGGCACCTAGCAATCAGCCCCAGCATTTT. J is TRBJ1-5 and V is TRBV6-5, with no clear D. Germline CDR1 and CDR2: MNHEY and SVGAGI. This CDR3 has 14 residues. The V and J ends lost 4 bases and 0 bases respectively, with 7 bases between them.